This is a list of T cell receptor beta chains from one sample in a study of shared clonotypes between healthy human individuals. Profiled with immunoSEQ multiplex PCR; TCRdb holds only in-frame clones, not every one. The sample includes about 2.1 million clones, around 93% of them seen just once. The sequencing input was naive CD8+ T cells from PBMCs. The origin of the receptors is a man younger than 35 in good health. Some clones in this sample may be carry-over from other donors' samples. CDR3s include the opening cysteine and the closing phenylalanine or tryptophan. Fields, in order: J gene, D gene, V gene, clone size, CDR3 DNA, CDR3 protein. The D gene is left open where the match is weak. The listing skips clone size in some rows; elsewhere it reads once, few, many or a size class.

TRBJ2-1 NA TRBV2 NA TGTGCCAGCAGGAATCCGGGACAGGAGATAGGGACTATCCACAATGAGCAGTTCTTC CASRNPGQEIGTIHNEQFF
TRBJ2-1 TRBD2 TRBV6-9 NA TGTGCCAGCAGTCCAATCTCCCCCGGGGGGGGTGGGCAGTTCTTC CASSPISPGGGGQFF
TRBJ2-2 NA TRBV4-2 NA TGTGCCAGCAGCCAACCCTCTAGCCCCGGGGAGCTGTTTTTT CASSQPSSPGELFF
TRBJ2-7 NA TRBV6-5 NA TGTGCCAGCAGTTACAGGGGAGAGTACGAGCAGTACTTC CASSYRGEYEQYF
TRBJ2-1 TRBD2 TRBV9 NA TGTGCCAGCAGCGTAGCCCCCTCCCTAGCGGGAGGGCCACAGGCCTACAATGAGCAGTTCTTC CASSVAPSLAGGPQAYNEQFF
TRBJ2-1 NA TRBV10-3 NA TGTGCCATCAGGCCGGGTGGTCCGTCCTACAATGAGCAGTTCTTC CAIRPGGPSYNEQFF
TRBJ2-7 TRBD2 TRBV7-8 once TGTGCCAGCAGCTTAGCGGCACTAGCGGGAGGAAGGTACGAGCAGTACTTC CASSLAALAGGRYEQYF
TRBJ2-1 NA TRBV19 NA TGTGCCAGTAGTAGAGTTAGGGGGAGCTCCTACAATGAGCAGTTCTTC CASSRVRGSSYNEQFF
TRBJ2-2 TRBD2 TRBV9 NA TGTGCCAGCAGCGTCCCCTTGCGGGAGGGCCGAGGCAACACCGGGGAGCTGTTTTTT CASSVPLREGRGNTGELFF
TRBJ2-7 TRBD2 TRBV14 NA TGTGCCAGCAGCCGCGTGATTGGGGATACCGAGCGGGAGTGGCTGGGCGAGCAGTACTTC CASSRVIGDTEREWLGEQYF
TRBJ2-1 NA TRBV7-3 NA TGTGCCAGCAGCTTCTCGACAGGCAATGAGCAGTTCTTC CASSFSTGNEQFF
TRBJ2-7 NA TRBV30 NA TGTGCCTGGAGTGTAATTCCCAGGGGCGAACCACTATCCTACGAGCAGTACTTC CAWSVIPRGEPLSYEQYF
TRBJ2-7 NA TRBV27 NA TGTGCCAGCAAGACGGTGTGGGCAGACGAGCAGTACTTC CASKTVWADEQYF
TRBJ2-7 NA TRBV4-3 NA TGCGCCAGCAGCCAAGATCTAGGAGGCTCCTACGAGCAGTACTTC CASSQDLGGSYEQYF
TRBJ1-5 NA TRBV7-9 NA TGTGCCAGCAGCCCCGGGACAAACACACTTCAGCCCCAGCATTTT CASSPGTNTLQPQHF
TRBJ2-3 TRBD1 TRBV2 NA TGTGCCAGCACTACCGGGACAGGGAGCACAGATACGCAGTATTTT CASTTGTGSTDTQYF
TRBJ2-1 TRBD2 TRBV5-6 NA TGTGCCAGCCTACTAGCGGGAGGGCCTTATGAGCAGTTCTTC CASLLAGGPYEQFF
TRBJ2-5 TRBD1 TRBV6-5 NA TGTGCCAGCAGGCGCAGGGGGCTGCAAGAGACCCAGTACTTC CASRRRGLQETQYF
TRBJ2-1 NA TRBV6-1 NA TGTGCCAGCAGTGAACGGAACGTTTTCGAATTGTACAATGAGCAGTTCTTC CASSERNVFELYNEQFF
TRBJ2-7 NA TRBV28 NA TGTGCCAGTAGCCTCTGGCCCGACGAGCAGTACTTC CASSLWPDEQYF
TRBJ2-5 NA TRBV7-3 NA TGTGCCAGCAGCTTAGGCGACACTTCATTCGAGACCCAGTACTTC CASSLGDTSFETQYF
TRBJ1-3 NA TRBV7-2 NA TGTGCCAGCAGCTTAGCAATTCAGATTACTGGAAACACCATATATTTT CASSLAIQITGNTIYF
TRBJ2-3 TRBD1 TRBV19 NA TGTGCCAGTAGTATAGGGACAGGAAACACAGATACGCAGTATTTT CASSIGTGNTDTQYF
TRBJ2-3 NA TRBV19 NA TGTGCCAGTACACCGGGACGGACGAGCACAGATACGCAGTATTTT CASTPGRTSTDTQYF
TRBJ2-2 TRBD2 TRBV5-1 once TGCGCCAGCAGTCTTCTAGCGGATAACACCGGGGAGCTGTTTTTT CASSLLADNTGELFF
TRBJ2-7 TRBD2 TRBV28 NA TGTGCCAGCAGTCCACCGGGGCTAGCGGCAACCTACGAGCAGTACTTC CASSPPGLAATYEQYF
TRBJ2-3 NA TRBV19 NA TGTGCCAGTAGTCTCCGGGGATTATCTAGCACAGATACGCAGTATTTT CASSLRGLSSTDTQYF
TRBJ1-1 NA TRBV7-6 NA TGTGCCAGCAGCTTAGGGTCAGGGGCACGCAACACTGAAGCTTTCTTT CASSLGSGARNTEAFF
TRBJ2-1 TRBD2 TRBV9 NA TGTGCCAGCAGCGTAGCTGGGACTAGGGGTAATGAGCAGTTCTTC CASSVAGTRGNEQFF
TRBJ1-6 NA TRBV13 NA TGTGCCAGCAGCTCCGCGCGGGCCATGGATTCACCCCTCCACTTT CASSSARAMDSPLHF
TRBJ1-4 NA TRBV25-1 NA TGTGCCAGCACGGGGGATGTTGAAAAACTGTTTTTT CASTGDVEKLFF
TRBJ2-3 NA TRBV7-9 NA TGTGCCAGCAGTACCCCCAGTAAAGATACGCAGTATTTT CASSTPSKDTQYF
TRBJ1-5 TRBD1 TRBV28 NA TGTGCCAGCAGGAAATTCGGGACAGGGGGTCCCAATCAGCCCCAGCATTTT CASRKFGTGGPNQPQHF
TRBJ2-1 TRBD1 TRBV28 NA TGTGCCAGCAGTCCAGGGACAGGGGCGCCCTCCGATGGGAATGAGCAGTTCTTC CASSPGTGAPSDGNEQFF
TRBJ2-5 TRBD2 TRBV10-3 NA TGTGCCATCAGAGGCGGGAGGGCCGAGGAGACCCAGTACTTC CAIRGGRAEETQYF
TRBJ2-7 NA TRBV6-5 NA TGTGCCAGCAGTTACAACGACAGCCCCTACGAGCAGTACTTC CASSYNDSPYEQYF
TRBJ2-7 TRBD2 TRBV10-3 NA TGTGCCATCAGTGAGCGGGGTGGGCGGGAGGACCGCTACGAGCAGTACTTC CAISERGGREDRYEQYF
TRBJ2-3 TRBD2 TRBV7-9 NA TGTGCCAGCACCCTCCCCGCAGCGGGAGGGGGGGCAGATACGCAGTATTTT CASTLPAAGGGADTQYF
TRBJ1-4 NA TRBV19 NA TGTGCCAGTAGCCCTGGGACCACGGTAGGAGAAAAACTGTTTTTT CASSPGTTVGEKLFF
TRBJ2-7 TRBD2 TRBV9 NA TGTGCCAGCAGCGTAGCTAGCGGGAGTCTTCTCTACGAGCAGTACTTC CASSVASGSLLYEQYF
TRBJ1-1 TRBD1 TRBV29-1 NA TGCAGCGTGAGACAGGGGGCAAGTGAAGCTTTCTTT CSVRQGASEAFF
TRBJ1-4 NA TRBV27 NA TGTGCCACCGCCATCCTAGGGGGAGGTGAAAAACTGTTTTTT CATAILGGGEKLFF
TRBJ2-3 NA TRBV9 NA TGTGCCAGCAGCGCCTCATTGGGAGGACCGATCACAGATACGCAGTATTTT CASSASLGGPITDTQYF
TRBJ2-7 NA TRBV11-2 NA TGTGCCAGCAGCGGAGAGGTCAGGGGCGAGCAGTACTTC CASSGEVRGEQYF
TRBJ2-1 TRBD2 TRBV27 once TGTGCCAGCAGTTTCTTTCAGGGAGGGAGCAATGAGCAGTTCTTC CASSFFQGGSNEQFF
TRBJ2-7 TRBD2 TRBV27 once TGTGCCACCGCCCCCGGACTAGCGAAGACCTACGAGCAGTACTTC CATAPGLAKTYEQYF